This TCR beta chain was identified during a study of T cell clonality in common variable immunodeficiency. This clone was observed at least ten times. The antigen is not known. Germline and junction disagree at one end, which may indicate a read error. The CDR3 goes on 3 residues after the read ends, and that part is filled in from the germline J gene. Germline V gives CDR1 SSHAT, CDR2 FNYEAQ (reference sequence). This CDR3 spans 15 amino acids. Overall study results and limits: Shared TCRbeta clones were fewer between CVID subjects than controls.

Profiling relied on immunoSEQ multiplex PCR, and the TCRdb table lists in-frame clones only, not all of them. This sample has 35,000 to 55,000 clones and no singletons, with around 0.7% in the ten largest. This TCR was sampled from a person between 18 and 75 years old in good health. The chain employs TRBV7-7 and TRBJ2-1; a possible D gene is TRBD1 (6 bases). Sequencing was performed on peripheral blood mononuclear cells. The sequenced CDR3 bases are TGTGCTAGCAGCTTAGCCCCTACAGGGTACAATGAG. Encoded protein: CASSLAPTGYNE. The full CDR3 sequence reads CASSLAPTGYNEQFF.